The table lists the clone carrying this T cell receptor beta chain with a count of one. Only in-frame clones appear in the TCRdb table, and some are missing; sequencing was by immunoSEQ multiplex PCR. This sample has under 120,000 clones; around 94% occur once, and the top ten carry less than 2.5%. This sample is part of a study of T cell responses to AZD1222 COVID-19 vaccine. The V segment lost 6 bases and the J segment 4 bases; nucleotides outside the gene matches: 5. CDR3 length: 13 amino acids. The germline V gene encodes CDR1 SQVTM and CDR2 ANQGSEA. The sequence came from an adult in good health. Specimen: peripheral blood, collected on day 0 of AZD1222 vaccination. The V and J genes are TRBV29-1 and TRBJ1-2, with TRBD1 matching 10 bases. In DNA form, the CDR3 reads TGCAGCGTCCGACAGGGGGCTAGCTATGGCTACACCTTC. It encodes CSVRQGASYGYTF.